Listed below are T cell receptor beta chains from one sample, sequenced in a study of identical twins. TCRdb passed the 5' RACE reads through MiXCR, listing each CDR3 protein once. Of hundreds of thousands of distinct CDR3 sequences detected, around 8.6% appear once; the ten largest clones hold approximately 0.89%. These data also featured in a second study, about yellow fever vaccine responses in identical twins.

Sequencing was done on a sample of PBMCs. The receptors here all came from a woman under 30 in good health. The CDR3 runs from the conserved cysteine through the conserved F or W. A D gene is named only where the DNA matches it firmly. Rows may omit the clone size; those that give it use once, few, many or a size class.

d_gene | abundance | j_gene | v_gene | CDR3aa | CDR3nt
- | - | TRBJ2-1 | TRBV9 | CASSVAGDARNEQFF | TGTGCCAGCAGCGTAGCGGGAGATGCAAGGAATGAGCAGTTCTTC
- | many | TRBJ1-1 | TRBV5-6 | CASSLDGGGNTEAFF | TGTGCCAGCAGCTTGGACGGCGGAGGGAACACTGAAGCTTTCTTT
- | few | TRBJ1-2 | TRBV29-1 | CSVVGEAANYGYTF | TGCAGCGTTGTGGGGGAGGCAGCTAACTATGGCTACACCTTC
- | - | TRBJ1-3 | TRBV7-2 | CASSLASISSGNTIYF | TGTGCCAGCAGCTTAGCCAGTATAAGCTCTGGAAACACCATATATTTT
- | - | TRBJ1-1 | TRBV9 | CASSVVAGSTEAFF | TGTGCCAGCAGCGTAGTGGCAGGGAGCACTGAAGCTTTCTTT
- | few | TRBJ2-1 | TRBV19 | CASLGLSDPKGNEQFF | TGTGCCAGCTTAGGTTTGTCAGACCCCAAGGGGAATGAGCAGTTCTTC
- | few | TRBJ1-6 | TRBV10-1 | CASSQGGIYNSPLHF | TGCGCCAGCAGCCAGGGTGGAATTTATAATTCACCCCTCCACTTT
- | - | TRBJ2-1 | TRBV27 | CASSLNRRNEQFF | TGTGCCAGCAGTTTGAATAGGCGAAATGAGCAGTTCTTC
TRBD2 | - | TRBJ2-1 | TRBV4-3 | CASRCGGPKFNEQFF | TGCGCCAGCAGATGCGGGGGGCCAAAATTCAATGAGCAGTTCTTC
- | few | TRBJ2-1 | TRBV28 | CASSFPREVYNEQFF | TGTGCCAGCAGTTTCCCGCGGGAAGTATACAATGAGCAGTTCTTC